Listed here is a single TCR beta chain. Its antigen is unknown. Blood RNA originated from unsorted whole blood, with germline DNA additionally extracted. These data originate in a study of tumor-infiltrating lymphocytes in primary liver carcinoma. Study information: All patients had surgically resected primary liver carcinoma. Study conclusions and caveats: Tumors had a significantly higher top-250-clone fraction than blood (p = 0.039).

The authors made TCR beta cDNA from about 500 ng total RNA with a constant-region primer. TCR beta libraries came from three nested multiplex PCR rounds using slightly modified ARM-PCR. TCRdb independently ran MiXCR on the multiplex PCR reads; one entry per CDR3 protein. The profile shows roughly 330,000 distinct CDR3 sequences, 65% of them singletons. This sequence originates from a man aged 40-49 years with primary liver carcinoma and hepatitis B virus infection. Sequenced input: peripheral blood.

CDR3 residues: CASSLGLAGGVTDTQYF. CDR3 DNA sequence: TGCGCCAGCAGCTTGGGACTAGCGGGAGGGGTCACAGATACGCAGTATTTT. The chain is built from TRBV5-1 and TRBJ2-3, with 14 bases matching TRBD2. V gave up 0 bases and J gave up 2 bases; unmatched junction bases: 2. The CDR3 sequence is 17 residues long. Germline V lookup: CDR1 SGHRS, CDR2 YFSETQ.